The 4 T cell receptor beta chains reported below all come from one sample, sequenced in a study of T cell clusters in autoimmune cytopenias. Each sample's input was around 250 ng genomic DNA, some 38,000 genome equivalents. One tube held mixed TRB-A and TRB-B primer pools for touch-down PCR. TCRdb re-called the multiplex PCR reads and catalogs CDR3 proteins one per entry, DNA excluded. The clone table shows a few thousand distinct CDR3 sequences, with the ten largest holding 70% to 80%. Sequencing used peripheral blood. These receptors all come from a human donor with an autoimmune cytopenia or autoimmune hepatitis (not recorded which).

The chain carries TRBV14 and TRBJ2-7; TCRdb's assignment of TRBD1 cannot be checked, as there is no DNA. CDR3 size: 14 residues. Germline V gene sequence: CDR1 SGHDN, CDR2 FVKESK. The CDR3 sequence: CASSQWDGDYEQYF.

This clonotype is labeled medium-sized based on frequency. V gene TRBV27 combines with J gene TRBJ2-7; TCRdb's D call, TRBD1, is unchecked because there is no DNA. The CDR3 is made up of 14 amino acids. CDR1 is MNHEY, CDR2 SMNVEV, per germline (reference sequence). CDR3 residues: CASSQWDRFYEQYF.

This sequence joins TRBV7-6 and TRBJ2-1; TCRdb's D call of TRBD1 is untestable without DNA. This CDR3 has 15 residues. CDR1 SGHVS and CDR2 FNYEAQ come from the germline V gene. This chain's CDR3 is CASRPPGQAWDEQFF.

This clonotype registers medium-sized by frequency. V gene TRBV5-4 combines with J gene TRBJ2-5. Germline V gives CDR1 SGHNT, CDR2 YYREEE (reference sequence). The CDR3 consists of 12 residues. This CDR3 is CASSSSLETQYF.